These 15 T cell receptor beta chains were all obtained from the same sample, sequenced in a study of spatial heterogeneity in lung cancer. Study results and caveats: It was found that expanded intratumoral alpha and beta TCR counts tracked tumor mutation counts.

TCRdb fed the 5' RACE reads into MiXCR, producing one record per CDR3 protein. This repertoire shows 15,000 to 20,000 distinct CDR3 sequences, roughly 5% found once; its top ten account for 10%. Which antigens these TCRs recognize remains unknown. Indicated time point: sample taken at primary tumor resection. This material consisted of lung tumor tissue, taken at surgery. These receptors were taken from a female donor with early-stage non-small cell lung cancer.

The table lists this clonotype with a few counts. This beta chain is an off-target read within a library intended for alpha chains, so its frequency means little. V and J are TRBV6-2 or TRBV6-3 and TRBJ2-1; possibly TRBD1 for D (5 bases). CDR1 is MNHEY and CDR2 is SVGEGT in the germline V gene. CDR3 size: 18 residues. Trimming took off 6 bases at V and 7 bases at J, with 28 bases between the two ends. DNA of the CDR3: TGTGCCAGCAGCCAGTCGCCCCTAAACGTGGGGCGTCGGAATGAGCAGTTCTTC. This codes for CASSQSPLNVGRRNEQFF.

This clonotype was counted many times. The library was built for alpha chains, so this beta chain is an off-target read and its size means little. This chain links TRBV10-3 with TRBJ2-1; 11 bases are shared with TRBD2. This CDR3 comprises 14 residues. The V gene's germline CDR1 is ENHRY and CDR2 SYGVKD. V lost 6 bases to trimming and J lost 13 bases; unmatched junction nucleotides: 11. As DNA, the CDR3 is TGTGCCATCAGCCCGGGAGATAGCGGGAGGGCCCAGTTCTTC. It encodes CAISPGDSGRAQFF.

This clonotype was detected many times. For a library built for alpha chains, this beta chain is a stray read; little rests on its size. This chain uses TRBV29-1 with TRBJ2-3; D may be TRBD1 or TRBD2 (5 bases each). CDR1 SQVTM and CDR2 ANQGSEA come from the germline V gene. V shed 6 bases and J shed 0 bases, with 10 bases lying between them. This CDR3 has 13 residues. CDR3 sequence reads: CSVGRTSTDTQYF. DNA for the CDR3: TGCAGCGTGGGACGAACTAGCACAGATACGCAGTATTTT.

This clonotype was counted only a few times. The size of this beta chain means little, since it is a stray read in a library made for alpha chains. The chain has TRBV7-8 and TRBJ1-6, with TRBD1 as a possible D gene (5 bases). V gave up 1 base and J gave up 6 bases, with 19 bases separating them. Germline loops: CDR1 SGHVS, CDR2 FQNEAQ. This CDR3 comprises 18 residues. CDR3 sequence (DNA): TGTGCCAGCAGCTTAGGAGTTGTGTTCGGGACCCTTAATTCACCCCTCCACTTT. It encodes CASSLGVVFGTLNSPLHF.

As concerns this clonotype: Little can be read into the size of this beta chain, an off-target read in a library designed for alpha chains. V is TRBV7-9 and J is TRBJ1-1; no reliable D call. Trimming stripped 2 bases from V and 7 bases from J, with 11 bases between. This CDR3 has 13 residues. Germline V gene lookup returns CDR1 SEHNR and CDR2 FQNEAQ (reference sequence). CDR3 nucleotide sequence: TGTGCCAGCAGCTTAAACGGGATAAGTGAAGCTTTCTTT. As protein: CASSLNGISEAFF.

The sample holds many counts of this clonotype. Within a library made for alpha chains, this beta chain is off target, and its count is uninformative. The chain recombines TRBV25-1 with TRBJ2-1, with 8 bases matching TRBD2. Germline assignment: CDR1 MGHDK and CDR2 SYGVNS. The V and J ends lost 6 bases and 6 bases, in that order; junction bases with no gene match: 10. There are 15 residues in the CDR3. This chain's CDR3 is CASSPSGRGGNEQFF. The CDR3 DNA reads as TGTGCCAGCAGCCCCAGCGGGAGAGGGGGCAATGAGCAGTTCTTC.

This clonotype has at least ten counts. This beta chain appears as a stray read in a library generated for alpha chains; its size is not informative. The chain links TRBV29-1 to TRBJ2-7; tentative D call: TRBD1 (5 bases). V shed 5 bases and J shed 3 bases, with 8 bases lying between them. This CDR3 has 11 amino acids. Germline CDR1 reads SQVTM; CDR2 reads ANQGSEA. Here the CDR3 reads CSVSDIYEQYF. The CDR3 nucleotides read TGCAGCGTTTCGGACATCTACGAGCAGTACTTC.

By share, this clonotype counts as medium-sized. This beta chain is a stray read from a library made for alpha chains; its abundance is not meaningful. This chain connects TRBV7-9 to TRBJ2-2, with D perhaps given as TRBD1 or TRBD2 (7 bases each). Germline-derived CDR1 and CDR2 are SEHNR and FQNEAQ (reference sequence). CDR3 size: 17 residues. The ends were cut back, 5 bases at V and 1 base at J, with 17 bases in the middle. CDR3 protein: CASSKPAGQKNTGELFF. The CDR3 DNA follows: TGTGCCAGCAGCAAACCAGCGGGACAGAAGAACACCGGGGAGCTGTTTTTT.

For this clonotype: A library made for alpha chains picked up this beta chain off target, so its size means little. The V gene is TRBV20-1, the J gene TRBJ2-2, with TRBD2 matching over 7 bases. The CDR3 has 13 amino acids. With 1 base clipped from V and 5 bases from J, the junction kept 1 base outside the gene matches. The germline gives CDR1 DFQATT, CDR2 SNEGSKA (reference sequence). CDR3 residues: CSARVGGTGELFF. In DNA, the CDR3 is TGCAGTGCTAGAGTGGGAGGGACCGGGGAGCTGTTTTTT.

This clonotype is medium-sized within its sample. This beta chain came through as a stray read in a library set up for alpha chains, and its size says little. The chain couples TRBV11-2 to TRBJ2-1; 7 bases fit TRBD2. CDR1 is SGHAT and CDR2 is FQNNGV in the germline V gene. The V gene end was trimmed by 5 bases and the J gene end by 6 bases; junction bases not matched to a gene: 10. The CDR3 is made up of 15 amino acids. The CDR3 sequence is CASSIMGGSRNEQFF. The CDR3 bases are TGTGCCAGCAGCATCATGGGCGGGAGTCGCAATGAGCAGTTCTTC.

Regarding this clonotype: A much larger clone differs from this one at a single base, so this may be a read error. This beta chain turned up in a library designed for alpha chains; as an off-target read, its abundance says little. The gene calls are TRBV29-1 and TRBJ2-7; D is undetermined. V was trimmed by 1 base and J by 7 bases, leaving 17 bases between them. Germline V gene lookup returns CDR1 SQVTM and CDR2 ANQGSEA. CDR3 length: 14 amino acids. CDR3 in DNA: TGCAGCGTTGAAGCGCACGGGCTGAATCAAGAGCAGTACTTC. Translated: CSVEAHGLNQEQYF.

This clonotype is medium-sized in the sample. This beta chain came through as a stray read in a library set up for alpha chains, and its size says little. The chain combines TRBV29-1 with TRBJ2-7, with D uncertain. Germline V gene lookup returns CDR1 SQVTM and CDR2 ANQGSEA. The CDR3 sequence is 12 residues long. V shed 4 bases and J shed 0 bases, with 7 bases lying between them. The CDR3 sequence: CSVGGTSYEQYF. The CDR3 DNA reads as TGCAGCGTTGGAGGCACCTCCTACGAGCAGTACTTC.

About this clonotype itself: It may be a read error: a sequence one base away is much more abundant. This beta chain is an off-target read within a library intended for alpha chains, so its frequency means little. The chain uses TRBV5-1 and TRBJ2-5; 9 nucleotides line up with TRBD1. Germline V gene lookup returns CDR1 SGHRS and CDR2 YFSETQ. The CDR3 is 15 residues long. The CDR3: CVSSLRQGGGETQYF. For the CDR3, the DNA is TGCGTCAGCAGCCTGAGACAGGGGGGCGGAGAGACCCAGTACTTC. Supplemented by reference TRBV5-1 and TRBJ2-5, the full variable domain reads KAGVTQTPRYLIKTRGQQVTLSCSPISGHRSVSWYQQTPGQGLQFLFEYFSETQRNKGNFPGRFSGRQFSNSRSEMNVSTLELGDSALYLCVSSLRQGGGETQYFGPGTRLLVL.

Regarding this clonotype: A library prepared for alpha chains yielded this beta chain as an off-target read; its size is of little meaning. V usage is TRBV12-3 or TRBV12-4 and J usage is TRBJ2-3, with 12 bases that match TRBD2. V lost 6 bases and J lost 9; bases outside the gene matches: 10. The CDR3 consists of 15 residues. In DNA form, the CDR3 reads TGTGCCAGCAGCCTTCCTAGCGGGAGGGAAGGAACGCAGTATTTT. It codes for CASSLPSGREGTQYF.

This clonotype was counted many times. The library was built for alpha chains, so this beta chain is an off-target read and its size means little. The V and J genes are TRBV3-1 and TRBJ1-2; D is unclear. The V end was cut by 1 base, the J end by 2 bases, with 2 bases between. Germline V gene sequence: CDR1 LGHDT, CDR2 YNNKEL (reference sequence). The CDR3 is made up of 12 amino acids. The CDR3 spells CASSQANYGYTF. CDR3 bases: TGTGCCAGCAGCCAAGCGAACTATGGCTACACCTTC.